One sample yielded the 31 T cell receptor beta chains listed below, sequenced in a study of shared clonotypes between healthy human individuals. The data were produced by immunoSEQ multiplex PCR, yet TCRdb's version contains in-frame clones alone and is incomplete. The sample holds about 2 million clones; roughly 94% are singletons and the top ten take around 0.13%. Input material: naive CD4+ T cells sorted from blood. Subset: CD45RA+ positively selected. Source of these receptors: a man aged 18-30 years in good health.

In its sample, this clone was seen a few times. The chain combines TRBV11-2 with TRBJ1-3; unclear D gene. This CDR3 is built from 14 residues. The V end lost 3 bases, the J end lost 0 bases, and 6 bases lay between the germline ends. The germline CDR1 and CDR2 sequences are SGHAT and FQNNGV. CDR3 protein: CASSFWSSGNTIYF. In nucleotides, the CDR3 is TGTGCCAGCAGCTTTTGGAGCTCTGGAAACACCATATATTTT.

The V gene is TRBV10-3, the J gene TRBJ1-1; D is unclear. Trimming took off 2 bases at V and 4 bases at J, with 8 bases between the two ends. This CDR3 region has 13 residues. The germline CDR1 and CDR2 sequences are ENHRY and SYGVKD. The CDR3 loop reads CAISEGETTEAFF. The CDR3 DNA is TGTGCCATCAGTGAGGGAGAGACCACTGAAGCTTTCTTT.

On this clone itself: The identical CDR3 is also encoded by other nucleotide sequences in the sample. This sequence joins TRBV6-5 and TRBJ2-2; the D call may be TRBD1 or TRBD2 (6 bases each). V lost 4 bases to trimming and J lost 2 bases, with 8 bases between them. This CDR3 has 14 residues. The germline gives CDR1 MNHEY, CDR2 SVGAGI. CDR3: CASSSGGNTGELFF. The CDR3 bases are TGTGCCAGCAGTTCCGGGGGCAACACCGGGGAGCTGTTTTTT.

The rearrangement links TRBV5-4 to TRBJ2-7; D remains ambiguous. Germline V gene sequence: CDR1 SGHNT, CDR2 YYREEE (reference sequence). The germline V and J ends were trimmed by 4 bases and 0 bases, with 11 bases remaining between them. This CDR3 spans 14 amino acids. This chain's CDR3 is CASSQLVSSYEQYF. The DNA for the CDR3 is TGTGCCAGCAGCCAACTGGTGAGCTCCTACGAGCAGTACTTC.

This clone has just a few counts. Additional DNA sequences in this sample encode the identical CDR3. The chain carries TRBV2 and TRBJ2-7, with a tentative D call TRBD1 (5 bases). Between the trimmed V and J ends, which lost 6 bases and 3 bases, there was a span of 9 bases. This CDR3 comprises 12 residues. Per the germline V gene, CDR1 is SNHLY and CDR2 is FYNNEI. The CDR3, as DNA: TGTGCCAGCAGACCAGACAGCTACGAGCAGTACTTC. Protein product: CASRPDSYEQYF.

The V call is TRBV14, the J call TRBJ1-2; D might be TRBD1 (6 bases). This CDR3 spans 15 amino acids. Deletions cut 0 bases from V and 6 bases from J, with 14 bases between. Germline values: CDR1 SGHDN, CDR2 FVKESK. CDR3 in DNA: TGTGCCAGCAGCCAAGATCCTGGCAGGGGACATGGCTACACCTTC. It yields the protein CASSQDPGRGHGYTF.

The gene calls are TRBV5-1 and TRBJ2-1, with 7 bases identical to TRBD1. Germline-derived CDR1 and CDR2 are SGHRS and YFSETQ. The CDR3 sequence is 15 residues long. V shed 0 bases, J shed 1 base, and the junction held 1 base outside the gene matches. The CDR3 DNA sequence: TGCGCCAGCAGCTTGGAACAGGGGTCCTACAATGAGCAGTTCTTC. Translated: CASSLEQGSYNEQFF.

This clone showed up just once. In the same sample, other DNA sequences code for this CDR3. V gene TRBV30 combines with J gene TRBJ1-2; D call uncertain. The CDR3 covers 12 residues. Trimming stripped 1 base from V and 2 bases from J, with 5 bases between. Germline V gives CDR1 GTSNPN, CDR2 SVGIG (reference sequence). The CDR3 region has the DNA TGTGCCTGGAGTGGCGGAAACTATGGCTACACCTTC. Protein sequence: CAWSGGNYGYTF.

In its sample, this clone was seen once. The chain is built from TRBV10-2 and TRBJ2-1, with D tentatively TRBD1 (6 bases). The CDR3 spans 12 residues. With 8 bases removed from V and 7 bases from J, the gap between germline ends came to 12 bases. In germline, CDR1 is WSHSY, CDR2 SAAADI. CDR3 DNA: TGCGCCAGCCAACAGGGTGGTAATGAGCAGTTCTTC. It codes for CASQQGGNEQFF.

V is TRBV10-3 and J is TRBJ1-6, with TRBD1 matching over 7 bases. Germline V gene lookup returns CDR1 ENHRY and CDR2 SYGVKD. The CDR3 length is 15 residues. V trimming: 3 bases; J trimming: 5 bases; junction bases outside the gene matches: 4. The CDR3 here is CAISEKGGDNSPLHF. CDR3 bases: TGTGCCATCAGTGAAAAAGGGGGCGATAATTCACCCCTCCACTTT.

This clone came up once. The chain couples TRBV10-3 to TRBJ2-7, with TRBD2 matching 14 bases. With 3 bases clipped from V and 6 bases from J, the junction kept 4 bases outside the gene matches. The CDR3 is 15 amino acids. Germline V gene data show CDR1 as ENHRY and CDR2 as SYGVKD. The CDR3 region has the DNA TGTGCCATCAGTGAAAGACTAGCGGGGGGGTTCGAGCAGTACTTC. Translated: CAISERLAGGFEQYF.

V gene TRBV7-2 combines with J gene TRBJ2-5; D unresolved. From germline, CDR1 is SGHTA and CDR2 FQGNSA. The CDR3 is 14 residues long. V lost 1 base and J lost 0, with 6 bases in between. The CDR3 nucleotides are TGTGCCAGCAGCTTAGTTACTTACCAAGAGACCCAGTACTTC. Protein: CASSLVTYQETQYF.

The chain recombines TRBV12-5 with TRBJ2-7; possible D gene TRBD1, 5 bases. Germline V gene lookup returns CDR1 LGHNT and CDR2 FRNRAP. The length of the CDR3 is 14 residues. The CDR3 reads CASALAGFSYEQYF. The CDR3, as DNA: TGTGCCAGCGCGCTGGCAGGGTTCTCCTACGAGCAGTACTTC.

The rearrangement links TRBV29-1 to TRBJ2-5; 12 bases fit TRBD2. CDR1 SQVTM and CDR2 ANQGSEA come from the germline V gene. V trimming: 7 bases; J trimming: 2 bases; junction bases outside the gene matches: 2. The CDR3 runs 13 residues. The CDR3 DNA is TGCAGCGGGACTAGCGGGATTCAAGAGACCCAGTACTTC. It translates to CSGTSGIQETQYF.

The chain carries TRBV4-1 and TRBJ1-5, with D unresolved. The length of the CDR3 is 15 residues. CDR1 is MGHRA, CDR2 YSYEKL, per germline. Trimming took 0 bases from V and 0 from J, leaving 6 bases between them. The CDR3 loop reads CASSQEIHSNQPQHF. CDR3 in DNA: TGCGCCAGCAGCCAAGAGATCCATAGCAATCAGCCCCAGCATTTT.

In DNA form, the CDR3 reads TGCGCCAGCAGCTTAAACACAGAACCAAATCAGCCCCAGCATTTT. Protein product: CASSLNTEPNQPQHF. The genes are TRBV5-1 and TRBJ1-5, with D unclear. Deletions cut 2 bases from V and 4 bases from J, with 13 bases between. The germline V gene has CDR1 SGHRS and CDR2 YFSETQ. This CDR3 contains 15 residues.

As concerns this clone: Additional DNA sequences in this sample encode the identical CDR3. The rearrangement links TRBV10-3 to TRBJ1-5; D uncertain. The CDR3 contains 14 residues. Trimming cost V 0 bases and J 1 base, with 4 bases left between them. Germline loops: CDR1 ENHRY, CDR2 SYGVKD. The DNA for the CDR3 is TGTGCCATCAGTGAGTCACGGAGCAATCAGCCCCAGCATTTT. The encoded protein is CAISESRSNQPQHF.

This rearrangement joins TRBV6-1 to TRBJ1-2; 11 bases line up with TRBD1. CDR3 size: 15 residues. V lost 7 bases, J lost 8 bases, and 12 bases stayed unmatched. Germline assignment: CDR1 MNHNS and CDR2 SASEGT. In DNA, the CDR3 is TGTGCCAGCACCTTCATTAGGACAGGGGGCGAAGGCTACACCTTC. This codes for CASTFIRTGGEGYTF.

The chain is built from TRBV4-1 and TRBJ1-4; possibly TRBD1 for D (6 bases). CDR3 length: 16 residues. CDR1 is MGHRA and CDR2 is YSYEKL in the germline V gene. Trimming took off 4 bases at V and 5 bases at J, with 17 bases between the two ends. CDR3 loop: CASSRSESGANEKLFF. The CDR3, as DNA: TGCGCCAGCAGCCGATCTGAATCGGGGGCGAATGAAAAACTGTTTTTT.

The CDR3 DNA is TGCGCCAGCAGTCCGCTAGCGGGAAGCTACGAGCAGTACTTC. Its protein product is CASSPLAGSYEQYF. The chain carries TRBV10-1 and TRBJ2-7; 9 nucleotides align to TRBD2. The CDR3 runs to 14 residues. J gave up 3 bases and V 5 bases, and 5 bases lay outside the gene matches. The germline V gene encodes CDR1 WNHNN and CDR2 SYGVQD (reference sequence).

The chain joins TRBV6-1 to TRBJ1-2; D unresolved. The CDR3 is made up of 13 amino acids. Per germline, CDR1 MNHNS and CDR2 SASEGT. V lost 7 bases and J lost 4, with 13 bases in between. For the CDR3, the DNA is TGTGCCAGCATTCTAGATAGGACCTATGGCTACACCTTC. Protein product: CASILDRTYGYTF.

The chain employs TRBV7-2 and TRBJ2-7, with 11 bases aligning to TRBD2. J lost 6 bases, V lost 3 bases, and 10 bases had no gene match. Germline V gives CDR1 SGHTA, CDR2 FQGNSA. This CDR3 comprises 16 residues. CDR3 sequence (DNA): TGTGCCAGCAGCTTGGGGGCGATTACTAGCGGGAGCGAGCAGTACTTC. Its translation is CASSLGAITSGSEQYF.

V usage is TRBV5-1 and J usage is TRBJ2-7, with unresolved D. CDR3 length equals 13 residues. The V and J ends lost 4 bases and 3 bases respectively, with 11 bases between them. Germline-derived CDR1 and CDR2 are SGHRS and YFSETQ. CDR3 residues: CASSPSWGYEQYF. DNA for the CDR3: TGCGCCAGCAGCCCATCGTGGGGCTACGAGCAGTACTTC.

With respect to this clone: The identical CDR3 is also encoded by other nucleotide sequences in the sample. This chain uses TRBV6-5 with TRBJ1-5; D is ambiguous. V dropped 0 bases and J dropped 0 bases, with 6 bases sitting between them. The V gene's germline CDR1 is MNHEY and CDR2 SVGAGI. This CDR3 has 15 residues. CDR3 coding DNA: TGTGCCAGCAGTTACTCAGGTTATAGCAATCAGCCCCAGCATTTT. This translates into CASSYSGYSNQPQHF.

The V gene is TRBV6-5, the J gene TRBJ2-7, with D perhaps TRBD1 (5 bases). Between the trimmed V and J ends, which lost 6 bases and 2 bases, there was a span of 14 bases. Germline assignment: CDR1 MNHEY and CDR2 SVGAGI. The CDR3 runs to 14 residues. The CDR3 loop is CASRWAQVTYEQYF. The CDR3 DNA follows: TGTGCCAGCAGGTGGGCACAGGTAACCTACGAGCAGTACTTC.

The CDR3, as DNA: TGTGCCAGCAGTTTGACAGGGGAAGGGGGCTATGGCTACACCTTC. This translates into CASSLTGEGGYGYTF. The rearrangement uses TRBV28 and TRBJ1-2; 8 nucleotides line up with TRBD1. Germline CDR1 and CDR2: MDHEN and SYDVKM. This CDR3 is 15 amino acids long. With V trimmed by 3 bases and J by 4 bases, 7 bases remained unmatched.

J is TRBJ1-2 and V is TRBV6-5; no clear D. V was clipped by 6 bases and J by 3 bases, with 17 bases between them. From germline, CDR1 is MNHEY and CDR2 SVGAGI. This CDR3 comprises 15 residues. CDR3 residues: CASSLRGGGYYGYTF. In DNA form, the CDR3 reads TGTGCCAGCAGCCTCCGGGGAGGAGGCTACTATGGCTACACCTTC.

This sequence joins TRBV7-9 and TRBJ2-5; D possibly uses TRBD1 or TRBD2 (6 bases each). Trimming cost V 5 bases and J 4 bases, with 14 bases left between them. The germline V gene has CDR1 SEHNR and CDR2 FQNEAQ (reference sequence). CDR3 length: 14 amino acids. CDR3 DNA sequence: TGTGCCAGCAGCCTTTACAGGGAGGCAGAGACCCAGTACTTC. Translation gives CASSLYREAETQYF. Together with reference TRBV7-9 and TRBJ2-5, the CDR3 gives the full variable domain: DTGVSQNPRHKITKRGQNVTFRCDPISEHNRLYWYRQTLGQGPEFLTYFQNEAQLEKSRLLSDRFSAERPKGSFSTLEIQRTEQGDSAMYLCASSLYREAETQYFGPGTRLLVL.

This chain joins TRBV28 and TRBJ2-3; 8 bases align to TRBD1. Germline V lookup: CDR1 MDHEN, CDR2 SYDVKM. This CDR3 has 14 residues. V trimming: 6 bases; J trimming: 4 bases; junction bases outside the gene matches: 6. The CDR3 protein is CASSRTDRADTQYF. DNA of the CDR3: TGTGCCAGCAGCCGAACGGACAGGGCAGATACGCAGTATTTT.

Comments on this clone: The sample carries other DNA sequences with the same CDR3. V and J are TRBV18 and TRBJ1-6; no clear D. V lost 3 bases to trimming and J lost 0 bases, with 6 bases between them. The germline gives CDR1 KGHSH, CDR2 LQKENI. CDR3 length: 15 residues. CDR3 loop: CASSPESSYNSPLHF. Written as DNA, the CDR3 is TGTGCCAGCTCACCCGAAAGCTCCTATAATTCACCCCTCCACTTT.

This clone came up once. V usage is TRBV5-8 and J usage is TRBJ2-2; 7 bases agree with TRBD1. V shed 2 bases and J 3 bases; nucleotides not matched to a gene: 4. The CDR3 sequence is 15 residues long. Germline assignment: CDR1 SGHTS and CDR2 YDEGEE. The CDR3 DNA reads TGTGCCAGCAGCTTTCGGGACAGTGACACCGGGGAGCTGTTTTTT. As protein: CASSFRDSDTGELFF.